This paragraph covers one T cell receptor beta chain sequence. The sample has other DNA sequences that encode this CDR3 too. The length of the CDR3 is 12 residues. V lost 2 bases, J lost 4 bases, and 6 bases lay in between. Germline values: CDR1 SGHNT, CDR2 YYREEE (reference sequence). The sample comes from a study of blood T cell repertoires in COVID-19. Study overall: Nucleic acid was either cDNA or gDNA, and it came from T cells, B-cell-depleted T cells, or PBMCs.

Original methodology: How many nucleated cells were present was estimated from reference gene primer amplification. TCRdb's copy holds only in-frame clones and misses some; the assay was immunoSEQ multiplex PCR. The V and J calls and clone size were taken over from that table, and D and trimming were inferred from the DNA. The sample yields a few hundred thousand clones, around nine tenths seen once. Sequencing input: peripheral blood. The receptor was isolated from a man aged 45 to 65 with acute or convalescent COVID-19. V is TRBV5-4 and J is TRBJ1-2; possibly TRBD1 for D (5 bases). As DNA, the CDR3 is TGTGCCAGCAGCTTAGACAGCTATGGCTACACCTTC. Protein sequence: CASSLDSYGYTF.